A single sample is the source of the 8 T cell receptor beta chains below, sequenced in a study of cytomegalovirus exposure and HLA in healthy donors. 13 Jbeta primers and 60 Vbeta primers were used for the PCR. Some clones are missing from TCRdb's copy, which holds only in-frame ones; the method was immunoSEQ multiplex PCR. The data contain about 120,000 clones, around 74% of them seen just once; the ten biggest clones take up approximately 30%. Sequencing used PBMCs. These receptors originate from a man between 60 and 70 years old in good health and CMV-seropositive.

The chain carries TRBV7-3 and TRBJ2-1; the match to TRBD2 covers 8 bases. CDR1 is SGHTA and CDR2 is FQGTGA in the germline V gene. With 2 bases clipped from V and 7 bases from J, the junction kept 7 bases outside the gene matches. The CDR3 covers 15 residues. CDR3 in amino acids: CASSLGRRLANEQFF. CDR3 DNA: TGTGCCAGCAGCTTAGGGAGGCGACTAGCGAATGAGCAGTTCTTC.

This clone was detected a few times. This chain connects TRBV5-6 to TRBJ2-1; 7 nucleotides line up with TRBD2. Germline V lookup: CDR1 SGHDT, CDR2 YYEEEE. Trimming at V came to 0 bases and at J to 7 bases, leaving 10 bases not matched to a gene. The CDR3 is made up of 16 amino acids. The CDR3 DNA reads as TGTGCCAGCAGCTTGGGGGGTCGCGGGAGTCGTAATGAGCAGTTCTTC. Protein product: CASSLGGRGSRNEQFF.

The gene calls are TRBV29-1 and TRBJ1-2, with unresolved D. V was cut by 4 bases and J by 5 bases, with 8 bases left in between. Germline values: CDR1 SQVTM, CDR2 ANQGSEA. The CDR3 contains 11 residues. CDR3 nucleotides: TGCAGCGTTGGACATAATTATGGCTACACCTTC. This encodes CSVGHNYGYTF.

This clone was picked up many times. This chain connects TRBV5-1 to TRBJ1-3, with 8 bases fitting TRBD1. The length of the CDR3 is 16 residues. The V and J ends lost 4 bases and 0 bases, in that order; junction bases with no gene match: 6. Germline loops: CDR1 SGHRS, CDR2 YFSETQ. The CDR3 DNA sequence: TGCGCCAGCAGCGTTGCAACAGGGGGCTCTGGAAACACCATATATTTT. Translation: CASSVATGGSGNTIYF.

This clone appeared once. In DNA form, the CDR3 reads TGCGCCAGCAGCTCGACAGAGTACGAGCAGTACTTC. This gives the protein CASSSTEYEQYF. The chain joins TRBV5-1 to TRBJ2-7; D might be TRBD1 (5 bases). The germline V gene has CDR1 SGHRS and CDR2 YFSETQ. This CDR3 is 12 amino acids long. Trimming took 3 bases from V and 4 from J, leaving 8 bases between them.

The chain links TRBV5-1 to TRBJ2-2; 7 bases are shared with TRBD2. The CDR3 has 14 amino acids. V lost 1 base to trimming and J lost 7 bases; unmatched junction nucleotides: 4. Germline values: CDR1 SGHRS, CDR2 YFSETQ. The CDR3 is CASSLSGRGGELFF. The DNA of the CDR3 is TGCGCCAGCAGCTTGTCAGGGAGGGGCGGGGAGCTGTTTTTT. The entire variable domain, with the rest obtained from reference TRBV5-1 and TRBJ2-2, is as follows: KAGVTQTPRYLIKTRGQQVTLSCSPISGHRSVSWYQQTPGQGLQFLFEYFSETQRNKGNFPGRFSGRQFSNSRSEMNVSTLELGDSALYLCASSLSGRGGELFFGEGSRLTVL.

This clone was found a few times. This sequence joins TRBV20-1 and TRBJ2-1; D remains ambiguous. The CDR3 consists of 11 residues. V shed 5 bases and J shed 9 bases, with 11 bases lying between them. Germline CDR1 is DFQATT and CDR2 is SNEGSKA (reference sequence). The CDR3 sequence is CSASSELEQFF. The CDR3 DNA sequence: TGCAGTGCTTCCAGCGAGCTTGAGCAGTTCTTC.

To note about this clone: A junction end diverges from the germline sequence, so it may reflect a read error. V is TRBV10-3 and J is TRBJ1-1, with D perhaps matching TRBD1 (5 bases). Germline-derived CDR1 and CDR2 are ENHRY and SYGVKD. This CDR3 has 13 residues. CDR3: CGIRRDPYTEAFF. The CDR3 DNA reads TGTGGCATCAGGCGGGACCCTTACACTGAAGCTTTCTTT.